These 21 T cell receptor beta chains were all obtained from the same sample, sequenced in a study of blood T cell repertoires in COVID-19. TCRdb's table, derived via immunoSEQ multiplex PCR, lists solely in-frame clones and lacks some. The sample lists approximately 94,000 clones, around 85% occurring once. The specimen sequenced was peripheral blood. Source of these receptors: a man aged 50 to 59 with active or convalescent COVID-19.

The DNA of the CDR3 is TGTGCCACCAGTGATTATCAGGGGACCAAGGGCTACACCTTC. Encoded protein: CATSDYQGTKGYTF. The genes are TRBV24-1 and TRBJ1-2, with D possibly matching TRBD1 (6 bases). V lost 2 bases and J 8 bases, leaving 14 bases between the germline ends. Germline V gene data show CDR1 as KGHDR and CDR2 as SFDVKD. There are 14 residues in the CDR3.

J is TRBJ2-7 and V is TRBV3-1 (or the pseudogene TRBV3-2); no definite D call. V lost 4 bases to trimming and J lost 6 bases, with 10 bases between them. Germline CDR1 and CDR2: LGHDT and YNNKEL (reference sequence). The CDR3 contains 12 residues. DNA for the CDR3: TGTGCCAGCAGCCGACAAACGAGCGAGCAGTACTTC. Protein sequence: CASSRQTSEQYF.

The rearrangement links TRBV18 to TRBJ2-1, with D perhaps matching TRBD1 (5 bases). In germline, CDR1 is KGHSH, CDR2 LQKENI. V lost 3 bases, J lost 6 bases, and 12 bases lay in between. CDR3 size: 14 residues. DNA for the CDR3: TGTGCCAGCTCACCGGGCAGGGTTGGCAATGAGCAGTTCTTC. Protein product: CASSPGRVGNEQFF.

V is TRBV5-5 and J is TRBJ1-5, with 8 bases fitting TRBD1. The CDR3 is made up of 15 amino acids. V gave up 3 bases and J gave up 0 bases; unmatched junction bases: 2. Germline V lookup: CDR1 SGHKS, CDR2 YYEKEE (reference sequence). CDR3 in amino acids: CASSSRGPSNQPQHF. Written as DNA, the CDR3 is TGTGCCAGCAGCTCCAGGGGGCCTAGCAATCAGCCCCAGCATTTT.

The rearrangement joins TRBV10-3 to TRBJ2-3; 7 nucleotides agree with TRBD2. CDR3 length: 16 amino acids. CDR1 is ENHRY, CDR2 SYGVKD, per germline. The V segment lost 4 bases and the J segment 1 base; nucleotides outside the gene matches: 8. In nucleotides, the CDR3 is TGTGCCATCAGTGTTCGGGCGGGAGCTGGCACAGATACGCAGTATTTT. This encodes CAISVRAGAGTDTQYF.

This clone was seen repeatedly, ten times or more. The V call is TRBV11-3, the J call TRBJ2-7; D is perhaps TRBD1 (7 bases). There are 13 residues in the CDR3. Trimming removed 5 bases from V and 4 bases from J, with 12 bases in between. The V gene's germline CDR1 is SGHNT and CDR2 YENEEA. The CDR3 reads CASSHPGGYEQYF. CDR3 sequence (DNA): TGTGCCAGCAGCCATCCAGGGGGGTACGAGCAGTACTTC.

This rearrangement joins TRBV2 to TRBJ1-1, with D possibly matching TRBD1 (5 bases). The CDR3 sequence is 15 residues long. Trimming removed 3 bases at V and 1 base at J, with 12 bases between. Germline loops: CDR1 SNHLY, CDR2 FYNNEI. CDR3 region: CASSDVGGKNTEAFF. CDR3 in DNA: TGTGCCAGCAGTGACGTCGGGGGGAAGAACACTGAAGCTTTCTTT.

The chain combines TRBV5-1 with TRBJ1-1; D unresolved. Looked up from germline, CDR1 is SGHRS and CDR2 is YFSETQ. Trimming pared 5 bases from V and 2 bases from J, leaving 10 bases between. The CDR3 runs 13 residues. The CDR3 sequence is CASSYTFNTEAFF. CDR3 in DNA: TGCGCCAGCAGTTACACCTTCAACACTGAAGCTTTCTTT.

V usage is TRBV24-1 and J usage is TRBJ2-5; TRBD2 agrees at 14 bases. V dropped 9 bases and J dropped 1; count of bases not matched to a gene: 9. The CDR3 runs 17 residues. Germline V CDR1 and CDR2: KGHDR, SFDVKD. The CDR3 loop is CATEGTSGSGGQETQYF. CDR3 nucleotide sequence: TGTGCCACCGAGGGGACTAGCGGGAGCGGGGGCCAAGAGACCCAGTACTTC.

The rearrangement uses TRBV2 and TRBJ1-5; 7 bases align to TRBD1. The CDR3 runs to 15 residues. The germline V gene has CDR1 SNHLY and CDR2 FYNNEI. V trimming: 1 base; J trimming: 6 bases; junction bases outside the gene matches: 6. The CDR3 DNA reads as TGTGCCAGCAGTGAAGGTCGACAGGGAGGTCAGCCCCAGCATTTT. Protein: CASSEGRQGGQPQHF. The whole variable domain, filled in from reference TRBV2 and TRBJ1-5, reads EPEVTQTPSHQVTQMGQEVILRCVPISNHLYFYWYRQILGQKVEFLVSFYNNEISEKSEIFDDQFSVERPDGSNFTLKIRSTKLEDSAMYFCASSEGRQGGQPQHFGDGTRLSIL.

The CDR3 sequence: CASRNFQGYEQYF. CDR3 nucleotide sequence: TGTGCCAGCAGAAATTTCCAGGGTTACGAGCAGTACTTC. The chain uses TRBV27 and TRBJ2-7; D perhaps matches TRBD1 (5 bases). Germline CDR1 and CDR2: MNHEY and SMNVEV (reference sequence). The CDR3 runs 13 residues. V was cut by 6 bases and J by 4 bases, with 13 bases left in between.

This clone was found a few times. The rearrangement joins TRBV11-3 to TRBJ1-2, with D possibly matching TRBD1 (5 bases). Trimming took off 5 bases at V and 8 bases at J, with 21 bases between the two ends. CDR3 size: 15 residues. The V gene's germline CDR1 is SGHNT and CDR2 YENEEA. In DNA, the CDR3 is TGTGCCAGCAGCCCCAACCCGACAGTATCCCGGGGCTACACCTTC. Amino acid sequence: CASSPNPTVSRGYTF.

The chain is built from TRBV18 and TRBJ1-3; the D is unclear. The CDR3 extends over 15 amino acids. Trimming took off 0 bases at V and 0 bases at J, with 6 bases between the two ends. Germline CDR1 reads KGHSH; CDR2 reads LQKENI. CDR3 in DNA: TGTGCCAGCTCACCACCCGGGTACTCTGGAAACACCATATATTTT. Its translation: CASSPPGYSGNTIYF.

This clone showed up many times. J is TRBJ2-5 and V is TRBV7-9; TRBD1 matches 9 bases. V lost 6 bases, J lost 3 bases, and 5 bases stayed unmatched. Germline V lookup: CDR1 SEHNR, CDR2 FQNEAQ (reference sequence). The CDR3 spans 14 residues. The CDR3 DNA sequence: TGTGCCAGCAGTCCCGGGACAGGGAAAGAGACCCAGTACTTC. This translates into CASSPGTGKETQYF.

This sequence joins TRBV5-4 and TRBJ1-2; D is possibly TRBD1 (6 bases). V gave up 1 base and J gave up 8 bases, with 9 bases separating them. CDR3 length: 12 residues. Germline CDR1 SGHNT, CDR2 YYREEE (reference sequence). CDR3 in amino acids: CASSLTGLGYTF. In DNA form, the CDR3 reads TGTGCCAGCAGCTTGACAGGGCTAGGCTACACCTTC.

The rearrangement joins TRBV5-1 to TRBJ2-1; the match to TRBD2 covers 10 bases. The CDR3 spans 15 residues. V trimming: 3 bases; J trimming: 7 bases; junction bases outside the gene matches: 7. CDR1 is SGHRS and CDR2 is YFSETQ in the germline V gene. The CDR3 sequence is CASSSRPSGSNEQFF. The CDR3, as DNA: TGCGCCAGCAGCTCGAGGCCTAGCGGGAGTAATGAGCAGTTCTTC.

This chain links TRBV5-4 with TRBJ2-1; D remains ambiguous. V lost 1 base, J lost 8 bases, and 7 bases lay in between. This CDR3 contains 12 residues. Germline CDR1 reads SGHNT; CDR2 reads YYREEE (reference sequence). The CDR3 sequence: CASSLTQDEQFF. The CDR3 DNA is TGTGCCAGCAGCTTGACGCAGGATGAGCAGTTCTTC.

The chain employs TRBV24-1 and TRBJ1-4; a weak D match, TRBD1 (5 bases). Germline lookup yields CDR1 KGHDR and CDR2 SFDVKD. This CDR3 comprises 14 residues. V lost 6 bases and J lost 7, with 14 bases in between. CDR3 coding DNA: TGTGCCACCAGTACAGCAGGGATAGGTGAAAAACTGTTTTTT. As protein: CATSTAGIGEKLFF.

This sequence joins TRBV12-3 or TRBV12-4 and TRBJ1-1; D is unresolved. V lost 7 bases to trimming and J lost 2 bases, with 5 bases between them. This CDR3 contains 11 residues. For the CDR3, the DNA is TGTGCCAGCACAGTTAACACTGAAGCTTTCTTT. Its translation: CASTVNTEAFF.

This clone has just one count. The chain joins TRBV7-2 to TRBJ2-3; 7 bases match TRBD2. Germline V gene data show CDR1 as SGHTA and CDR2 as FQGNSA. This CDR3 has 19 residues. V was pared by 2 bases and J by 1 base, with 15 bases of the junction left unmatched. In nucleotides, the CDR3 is TGTGCCAGCAGCTTATATATTCTAAGCGGGGAGGCCCGCACAGATACGCAGTATTTT. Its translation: CASSLYILSGEARTDTQYF.

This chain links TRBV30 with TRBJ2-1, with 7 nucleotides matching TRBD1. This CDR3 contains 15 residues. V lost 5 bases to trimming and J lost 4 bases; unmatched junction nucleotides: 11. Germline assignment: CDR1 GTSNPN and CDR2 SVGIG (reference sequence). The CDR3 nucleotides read TGTGCCTGGGGCCGACCGGGACAGACGTACAATGAGCAGTTCTTC. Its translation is CAWGRPGQTYNEQFF.